These T cell receptor beta chains were read from a single sample in a study of response to subunit inactivated influenza vaccine. TCRdb reanalysed the RT-PCR reads using MiXCR and keeps one entry per CDR3 protein. The table includes 170,000 or so distinct CDR3 sequences, about 11% detected once. Sequenced here: CD8+ T cells sorted from PBMCs, sampled less than 25 months after vaccination. These receptor sequences come from a man between 45 and 75 years old who received an inactivated influenza vaccine. CDR3s include the opening cysteine and the closing phenylalanine or tryptophan. A D gene is named only where the DNA matches it firmly. Expanded clones are given a class, and other clones once, few, many or no size at all.

TRBV7-8	TRBJ2-7	TRBD2	many	TGTGCCAGCAGCACGACTAGCAGTATCGCCCTCGAGCAGTACTTC	CASSTTSSIALEQYF
TRBV20-1	TRBJ2-1	TRBD2	-	TGCAGTGCTAGAACGGGACTAGCGGGCGCCTACAATGAGCAGTTCTTC	CSARTGLAGAYNEQFF
TRBV29-1	TRBJ2-1	-	many	TGCAGCGGAGGCAAGGTCCTCTCCTACAATGAGCAGTTCTTC	CSGGKVLSYNEQFF
TRBV9	TRBJ2-1	-	few	TGTGCCAGCGGACGTCTTCATGAGCAGTTCTTC	CASGRLHEQFF
TRBV7-9	TRBJ2-7	-	many	TGTGCCAGCAGCCCCCAGGGGGGCTACGAGCAGTACTTC	CASSPQGGYEQYF
TRBV20-1	TRBJ1-1	-	few	TGCAGTGCTAGAGATGAAGAGTTGGGTTACACTGAAGCTTTCTTT	CSARDEELGYTEAFF
TRBV20-1	TRBJ2-7	-	-	TGCAGTGCTAGCCTGGCGGGATACTACGAGCAGTACTTC	CSASLAGYYEQYF
TRBV12-3/TRBV12-4	TRBJ2-7	-	-	TGTGCCAGCAGTTTGCCGGGATGGGAGCAGTACTTC	CASSLPGWEQYF
TRBV19	TRBJ2-5	-	few	TGTGCCAGTAGTATAACCGGGACGGAAGAGACCCAGTACTTC	CASSITGTEETQYF
TRBV4-3	TRBJ2-2	-	-	TGCGCCAGCAGCCAAGATGGCCCTCTCCCTCCGGGACTTGGGATTGCGAACACCGGGGAGCTGTTTTTT	CASSQDGPLPPGLGIANTGELFF
TRBV4-1	TRBJ1-1	-	-	TGCGCCAGCAGCCAAGATCCAGGGGTCGGGTTTGAAGCTTTCTTT	CASSQDPGVGFEAFF
TRBV25-1	TRBJ2-7	TRBD1	-	TGTGCCAGCAGTGAATCTCCATCCCCGGGACAGGGGGGGTACGAGCAGTACTTC	CASSESPSPGQGGYEQYF
TRBV7-9	TRBJ2-1	-	many	TGTGCCAGCAGCTTCGGGACTCCTTACAATGAGCAGTTCTTC	CASSFGTPYNEQFF
TRBV12-3/TRBV12-4	TRBJ2-7	-	many	TGTGCCAGCAGTTTAGGCGGCTGGACTCCCTACGAGCAGTACTTC	CASSLGGWTPYEQYF
TRBV9	TRBJ1-2	-	-	TGTGCCAGCAGCGCGACGGAGAGGAATGGCTACACCTTC	CASSATERNGYTF
TRBV2	TRBJ2-5	TRBD2	-	TGTGCCAGCAGCAAACCGGGACTAGCGGGGTTATTGGAGACCCAGTACTTC	CASSKPGLAGLLETQYF
TRBV7-9	TRBJ1-1	-	-	TGTGCCAGCAGCTTTGAGGCGGGGGAAGCTTTCTTT	CASSFEAGEAFF
TRBV30	TRBJ2-7	-	few	TGTGCCTGGAGAGAGGCATACGAGCAGTACTTC	CAWREAYEQYF
TRBV2	TRBJ2-7	-	-	TGTGCCAGCAGTGAAAATAGACAGTCTGCTCTTTCCTACGAGCAGTACTTC	CASSENRQSALSYEQYF
TRBV10-3	TRBJ2-7	TRBD1	few	TGTGCCATCAGTGAGTCTAGGAGGGACAGGGGGCAAAACGAGCAGTACTTC	CAISESRRDRGQNEQYF
TRBV5-1	TRBJ2-3	-	-	TGCGCCAGCAGCTTGGTACCCTCGGGGGGCGGTGGCACAGATACGCAGTATTTT	CASSLVPSGGGGTDTQYF
TRBV28	TRBJ2-1	-	-	TGTGCCAGCAGTTTATTGGGGAGACTAGTCTCCTACAATGAGCAGTTCTTC	CASSLLGRLVSYNEQFF
TRBV2	TRBJ2-7	TRBD2	many	TGTGCCAGCAGAGCTAGCGGGGTCTCCTACGAGCAGTACTTC	CASRASGVSYEQYF
TRBV20-1	TRBJ2-1	TRBD1	-	TGCAGTGCTAGAGATGGACAGGGGGCCACACGCGAGCAGTTCTTC	CSARDGQGATREQFF
TRBV7-9	TRBJ2-1	-	many	TGTGCCAGCAGCTTAGCCCTCGGGGAGGAGCAGTTCTTC	CASSLALGEEQFF
TRBV9	TRBJ2-5	TRBD1	many	TGTGCCAGCAGCCTTACAGGGGGTTGGGAAGAGACCCAGTACTTC	CASSLTGGWEETQYF
TRBV10-2	TRBJ2-1	TRBD2	-	TGCGCCAGCAGTCGACTAGCGGACGAATTCTACAATGAGCAGTTCTTC	CASSRLADEFYNEQFF
TRBV6-6	TRBJ2-7	-	-	TGTGCCAGCAGTTACCCCAAAGGGTACGAGCAGTACTTC	CASSYPKGYEQYF
TRBV27	TRBJ2-5	TRBD2	-	TGTGCCAGCAGTTTTACTTCGGGACTAAGAGAAGGGACCCAGTACTTC	CASSFTSGLREGTQYF
TRBV25-1	TRBJ1-2	-	-	TGTGCCAGCAGTGAACGACAGGTGGAAGGCTACACCTTC	CASSERQVEGYTF
TRBV20-1	TRBJ2-6	TRBD2	-	TGCAGTGCTATAATACCGGGACTAGCGAGGTCTGGGGCCAACGTCCTGACTTTC	CSAIIPGLARSGANVLTF